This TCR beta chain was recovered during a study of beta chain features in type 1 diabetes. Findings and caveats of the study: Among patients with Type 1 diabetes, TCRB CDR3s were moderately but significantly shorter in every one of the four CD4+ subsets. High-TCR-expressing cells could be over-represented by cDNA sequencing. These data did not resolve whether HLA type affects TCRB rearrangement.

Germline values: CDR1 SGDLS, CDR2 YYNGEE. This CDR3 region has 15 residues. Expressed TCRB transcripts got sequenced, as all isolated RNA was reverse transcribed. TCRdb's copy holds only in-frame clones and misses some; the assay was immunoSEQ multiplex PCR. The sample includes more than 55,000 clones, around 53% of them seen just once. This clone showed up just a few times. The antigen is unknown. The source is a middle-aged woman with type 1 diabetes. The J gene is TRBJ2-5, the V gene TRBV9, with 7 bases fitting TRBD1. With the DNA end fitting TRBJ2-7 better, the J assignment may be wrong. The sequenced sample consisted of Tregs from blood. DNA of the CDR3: TGTGCCAGCAGCGTAGGGCAGGGGGAATACTACGAGCAGTACTTC. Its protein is CASSVGQGEYYEQYF.